This TCR beta chain was sequenced for a study of shared clonotypes between healthy human individuals. Points from the study as a whole: The sole specimen, blood, was sampled, and tissue repertoires likely differ. Four donors showed sharing of approximately 5% of naive CD4 clonotypes.

This CDR3 comprises 11 residues. Germline values: CDR1 SGHKS, CDR2 YYEKEE (reference sequence). V shed 0 bases and J shed 12 bases, with 6 bases lying between them. Only in-frame clones appear in the TCRdb table, and some are missing; sequencing was by immunoSEQ multiplex PCR. The sample lists about 2.3 million clones, roughly 92% occurring once. A remark on this clone: Its antigen is unknown.

The investigators split CD4+ cells into a CD45RA+ naive subset and a CD45RA-negative memory subset. The chain carries TRBV5-5 and TRBJ1-4; unclear D gene. Sequenced material: naive CD4+ T cells from PBMCs. Subset: CD45RA+ positively selected. The receptor was isolated from a man between 18 and 35 years old in good health. Some clones in this sample may be carry-over from other donors' samples. Here the CDR3 DNA reads TGTGCCAGCAGCTTGGCATCTCAACTGTTTTTT. Translating it yields CASSLASQLFF.